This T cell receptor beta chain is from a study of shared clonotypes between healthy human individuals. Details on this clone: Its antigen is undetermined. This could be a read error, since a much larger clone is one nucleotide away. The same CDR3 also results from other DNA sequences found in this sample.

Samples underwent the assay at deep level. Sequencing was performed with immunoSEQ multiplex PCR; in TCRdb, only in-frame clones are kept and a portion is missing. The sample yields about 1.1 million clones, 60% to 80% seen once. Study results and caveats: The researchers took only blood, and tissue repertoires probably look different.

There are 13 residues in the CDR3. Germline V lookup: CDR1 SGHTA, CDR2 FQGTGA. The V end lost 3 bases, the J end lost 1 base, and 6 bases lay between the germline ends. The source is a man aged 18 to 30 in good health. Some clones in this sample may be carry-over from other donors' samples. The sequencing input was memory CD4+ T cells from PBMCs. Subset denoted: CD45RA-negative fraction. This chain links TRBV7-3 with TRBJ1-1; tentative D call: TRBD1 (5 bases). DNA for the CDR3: TGTGCCAGCAGCTTTGGGGGGAACACTGAAGCTTTCTTT. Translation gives CASSFGGNTEAFF.